One sample yielded the 17 T cell receptor beta chains listed below, sequenced in a study of Graves' ophthalmopathy and Graves' hyperthyroidism. TCR beta CDR3 amplification used RNA transcripts. HTBI-primed RT-PCR formed the first round, and a multiplex PCR formed the second. Each CDR3 protein gets one entry after TCRdb re-called the multiplex PCR reads with MiXCR. The sample includes about 660,000 distinct CDR3 sequences, more than 40% seen only once; the top ten take more than 2.5%. Input material: peripheral blood. The receptor set was obtained from an adult man with Graves' ophthalmopathy.

This clonotype counts as medium-sized (0.01 to 0.1%). The chain carries TRBV25-1 and TRBJ1-3; D call uncertain. CDR3 length: 13 amino acids. Germline-derived CDR1 and CDR2 are MGHDK and SYGVNS. The V end lost 3 bases, the J end lost 0 bases, and 3 bases lay between the germline ends. The CDR3 DNA sequence: TGTGCCAGCAGTGAGCGCTCTGGAAACACCATATATTTT. The encoded protein is CASSERSGNTIYF.

As for this clonotype: This may be a read error: a much more frequent sequence differs by one nucleotide. J is TRBJ1-2 and V is TRBV14; TRBD1 matches at 9 bases. The germline V gene has CDR1 SGHDN and CDR2 FVKESK. The ends lost 5 bases at V and 4 bases at J; junction bases unmatched: 5. The CDR3 runs 14 residues. CDR3 sequence (DNA): TGTGCCAGCAGCTCCCGGGACAGGGCCTATGGCTACACCTTC. This translates into CASSSRDRAYGYTF.

This clonotype was seen only a few times. The rearrangement links TRBV6-4 to TRBJ1-5, with 9 bases identical to TRBD1. The V segment lost 6 bases and the J segment 2 bases; nucleotides outside the gene matches: 8. The V gene's germline CDR1 is MRHNA and CDR2 SNTAGT. The CDR3 length is 16 residues. The CDR3 DNA sequence: TGTGCCAGCAGAAACACAGGGGGCGGGGGCAATCAGCCCCAGCATTTT. It codes for CASRNTGGGGNQPQHF.

This clonotype was counted at least ten times. The rearrangement links TRBV4-2 to TRBJ1-3; no definite D call. The length of the CDR3 is 15 residues. The ends were cut back, 0 bases at V and 3 bases at J, with 9 bases in the middle. Germline loops: CDR1 LGHNA, CDR2 YNFKEQ. CDR3 nucleotide sequence: TGTGCCAGCAGCCAAGATCAACGACTTGGAAACACCATATATTTT. This encodes CASSQDQRLGNTIYF.

The V and J genes are TRBV10-2 and TRBJ2-5, with 8 bases that match TRBD1. This CDR3 is built from 13 residues. The V gene's germline CDR1 is WSHSY and CDR2 SAAADI. V lost 8 bases, J lost 4 bases, and 6 bases stayed unmatched. The CDR3: CASGSTGGETQYF. The CDR3, as DNA: TGCGCCAGCGGAAGCACAGGGGGAGAGACCCAGTACTTC.

This chain connects TRBV4-1 to TRBJ1-3; maybe TRBD1 (5 bases). With 2 bases removed from V and 4 bases from J, the gap between germline ends came to 15 bases. CDR1 and CDR2 from the germline V gene are MGHRA and YSYEKL. The CDR3 length is 16 residues. CDR3 sequence: CASSQRVQGRGNTIYF. DNA for the CDR3: TGCGCCAGCAGCCAAAGGGTGCAGGGCCGAGGAAACACCATATATTTT.

This clonotype was observed a handful of times. This chain links TRBV10-1 with TRBJ2-7; D may correspond to TRBD1 or TRBD2 (5 bases each). CDR1 is WNHNN and CDR2 is SYGVQD in the germline V gene (reference sequence). The CDR3 contains 14 residues. V was cut by 4 bases and J by 0 bases, with 10 bases left in between. This CDR3 reads CASSAGGYSYEQYF. CDR3 DNA sequence: TGCGCCAGCAGTGCTGGGGGATACTCCTACGAGCAGTACTTC.

V and J are TRBV19 and TRBJ1-1, with D possibly TRBD1 on 6 matching bases. The V end lost 11 bases, the J end lost 5 bases, and 15 bases lay between the germline ends. Germline loops: CDR1 LNHDA, CDR2 SQIVND (reference sequence). The CDR3 is made up of 12 amino acids. CDR3 DNA: TGTGCCTGGAGGGGGGCGCTTACTGAAGCTTTCTTT. The encoded protein is CAWRGALTEAFF. The full variable domain, its missing parts supplied by reference TRBV19 and TRBJ1-1, is DGGITQSPKYLFRKEGQNVTLSCEQNLNHDAMYWYRQDPGQGLRLIYYSQIVNDFQKGDIAEGYSVSREKKESFPLTVTSAQKNPTAFYLCAWRGALTEAFFGQGTRLTVV.

In this sample, this clonotype turned up many times. The chain carries TRBV10-3 and TRBJ1-2; no firm D call. The germline gives CDR1 ENHRY, CDR2 SYGVKD. The germline V and J ends were trimmed by 5 bases and 5 bases, with 18 bases remaining between them. The length of the CDR3 is 15 residues. The CDR3 is CAISFILGAQYGYTF. The CDR3 nucleotides read TGTGCCATCAGTTTTATCTTGGGAGCCCAATATGGCTACACCTTC.

In its sample, this clonotype was seen many times. CDR3 coding DNA: TGTGCCACACGAAGTAACGCGAACACTGAAGCTTTCTTT. Protein product: CATRSNANTEAFF. The V and J genes are TRBV12-3 or TRBV12-4 and TRBJ1-1; no clear D gene. The CDR3 loop spans 13 amino acids. Trimming stripped 10 bases from V and 1 base from J, with 13 bases between.

This clonotype was observed a few times. V usage is TRBV6-5 and J usage is TRBJ1-2; a weak D match, TRBD1 (5 bases). Looked up from germline, CDR1 is MNHEY and CDR2 is SVGAGI. This CDR3 comprises 14 residues. V gave up 0 bases and J gave up 5 bases, with 10 bases separating them. The CDR3 DNA follows: TGTGCCAGCAGTTACTCTACAGGCCCTTATGGCTACACCTTC. Its translation: CASSYSTGPYGYTF.

This clonotype appeared many times. The V call is TRBV7-2, the J call TRBJ2-7, with D perhaps TRBD2 (5 bases). The CDR3 runs to 13 residues. With 5 bases removed from V and 4 bases from J, the gap between germline ends came to 12 bases. Germline V gene data show CDR1 as SGHTA and CDR2 as FQGNSA. CDR3 amino acids: CASSPSRRYEQYF. CDR3 nucleotide sequence: TGTGCCAGCAGCCCTAGCCGTCGTTACGAGCAGTACTTC.

With regard to this clonotype: One junction end does not reproduce the germline sequence, and a read error may be involved. The V and J genes are TRBV29-1 and TRBJ2-2; D remains ambiguous. There are 13 residues in the CDR3. Per the germline V gene, CDR1 is SQVTM and CDR2 is ANQGSEA. CDR3: CAWCARNTGELFF. CDR3 coding DNA: TGTGCCTGGTGCGCGAGGAACACCGGGGAGCTGTTTTTT.

The chain has TRBV5-6 and TRBJ2-6, with D hard to call. This CDR3 comprises 15 residues. The V gene lost 4 bases and the J gene lost 2 bases, with 10 bases spanning the gap. Germline CDR1 is SGHDT and CDR2 is YYEEEE. The CDR3 is CASSMGKPGANVLTF. For the CDR3, the DNA is TGTGCCAGCAGCATGGGAAAACCTGGGGCCAACGTCCTGACTTTC.

This clonotype showed up many times. The chain recombines TRBV19 with TRBJ1-2; TRBD1 might be the D (6 bases). The V gene's germline CDR1 is LNHDA and CDR2 SQIVND (reference sequence). The V end was cut by 4 bases, the J end by 4 bases, with 10 bases between. CDR3 length: 13 residues. The CDR3 DNA sequence: TGTGCCAGTAGTACCACAGGGAGCTATGGCTACACCTTC. Protein sequence: CASSTTGSYGYTF.

To note about this clonotype: Likely a read error: the CDR3 ends without its conserved phenylalanine or tryptophan. V and J are TRBV2 and TRBJ2-5, with 8 bases identical to TRBD1. This CDR3 spans 14 amino acids. The germline CDR1 and CDR2 sequences are SNHLY and FYNNEI. Unmatched junction bases numbered 7, after V lost 9 bases and J lost 1 base. CDR3 region: CARGPDRAQETQYL. In DNA form, the CDR3 reads TGTGCCAGGGGACCGGACAGGGCCCAAGAGACCCAGTACCTC.

This clonotype was counted many times. The genes are TRBV9 and TRBJ1-3; D is uncertain. CDR1 is SGDLS and CDR2 is YYNGEE in the germline V gene. The CDR3 contains 15 residues. V lost 3 bases, J lost 7 bases, and 17 bases lay in between. The CDR3, as DNA: TGTGCCAGCAGCGCCCCGGGCCTAGGAGGTAACACCATATATTTT. It yields the protein CASSAPGLGGNTIYF.